Listed here are 30 T cell receptor beta chains from one sample, sequenced in a study of T cells in narcolepsy. Profiling relied on immunoSEQ multiplex PCR, and the TCRdb table lists in-frame clones only, not all of them. The data hold just over 20,000 clones, with roughly nine tenths observed a single time. Sequencing input: CD45RA- memory CD4+ T cells from PBMCs. Receptors originate from a human donor with narcolepsy.

The genes are TRBV10-3 and TRBJ1-2; 8 nucleotides match TRBD1. The V segment lost 3 bases and the J segment 7 bases; nucleotides outside the gene matches: 7. CDR3 length equals 14 residues. Germline CDR1 is ENHRY and CDR2 is SYGVKD. This CDR3 reads CAISDSRGQGGYTF. The CDR3 DNA reads as TGTGCCATCAGTGACTCCAGGGGGCAGGGTGGCTACACCTTC.

V is TRBV28 and J is TRBJ2-7; TRBD2 is a possible D gene (6 bases). Germline V gene lookup returns CDR1 MDHEN and CDR2 SYDVKM. The V and J ends lost 6 bases and 0 bases respectively, with 15 bases between them. The CDR3 consists of 15 residues. CDR3 bases: TGTGCCAGCAGCCGGCGAGGGAGGCCCTCCTACGAGCAGTACTTC. This gives the protein CASSRRGRPSYEQYF.

CDR3 sequence: CAWKAGQYNQPQHF. Here the CDR3 DNA reads TGTGCCTGGAAGGCGGGACAGTACAATCAGCCCCAGCATTTT. The chain carries TRBV30 and TRBJ1-5; 7 bases map to TRBD1. Germline CDR1 reads GTSNPN; CDR2 reads SVGIG (reference sequence). V lost 4 bases and J lost 3; bases outside the gene matches: 6. The CDR3 is 14 amino acids.

The CDR3 loop reads CASSPPGFVGNTIYF. Written as DNA, the CDR3 is TGTGCCAGCTCACCCCCAGGATTCGTGGGAAACACCATATATTTT. The gene calls are TRBV18 and TRBJ1-3; the D is unclear. This CDR3 spans 15 amino acids. V was pared by 3 bases and J by 4 bases, with 13 bases between. Germline loops: CDR1 KGHSH, CDR2 LQKENI.

This clone was recorded only once. This chain connects TRBV7-9 to TRBJ2-5; D is perhaps TRBD2 (7 bases). The J call may be wrong; the DNA end is better matched by TRBJ2-7. The CDR3 has 16 residues. CDR1 is SEHNR and CDR2 is FQNEAQ in the germline V gene (reference sequence). This chain's CDR3 is CASSLDGGAALSEQYF. The DNA of the CDR3 is TGTGCCAGCAGCTTAGATGGGGGGGCGGCTCTCTCCGAGCAGTACTTC.

V and J are TRBV7-3 and TRBJ2-7; D remains unclear. The V end lost 2 bases, the J end lost 2 bases, and 10 bases lay between the germline ends. The CDR3 spans 14 residues. Looked up from germline, CDR1 is SGHTA and CDR2 is FQGTGA. Here the CDR3 DNA reads TGTGCCAGCAGCTTATTAACGGGTCCCTACGAGCAGTACTTC. This encodes CASSLLTGPYEQYF.

The chain is built from TRBV5-1 and TRBJ1-2; 8 bases are shared with TRBD1. Trimming took 4 bases from V and 8 from J; bases not matched to a gene: 4. The CDR3 length is 12 residues. CDR1 and CDR2 from the germline V gene are SGHRS and YFSETQ. The CDR3 coding sequence is TGCGCCAGCAGCACTGGACAGGGAGGCTACACCTTC. It translates to CASSTGQGGYTF.

The rearrangement joins TRBV5-6 to TRBJ2-7, with TRBD2 identical over 7 bases. CDR3 length equals 14 residues. The trim removed 2 bases at V and 5 bases at J, leaving 7 bases unmatched. CDR1 is SGHDT and CDR2 is YYEEEE in the germline V gene. The CDR3 protein is CASSLLSGKHEQYF. CDR3 DNA sequence: TGTGCCAGCAGCTTACTCAGCGGGAAGCACGAGCAGTACTTC.

V and J are TRBV2 and TRBJ2-5; TRBD2 might be the D (6 bases). V was clipped by 6 bases and J by 5 bases, with 19 bases between them. Germline V lookup: CDR1 SNHLY, CDR2 FYNNEI. The CDR3 has 15 amino acids. Here the CDR3 reads CASREVQHGGETQYF. The CDR3 nucleotides are TGTGCCAGCAGGGAGGTCCAACACGGAGGGGAGACCCAGTACTTC.

This chain links TRBV27 with TRBJ1-5; TRBD1 aligns across 9 bases. Trimming cost V 5 bases and J 3 bases; bases outside gene matches: 2. From germline, CDR1 is MNHEY and CDR2 SMNVEV (reference sequence). This CDR3 has 14 residues. CDR3 sequence: CASSRQGVNQPQHF. CDR3 DNA sequence: TGTGCCAGCAGTCGACAGGGGGTCAATCAGCCCCAGCATTTT.

This chain connects TRBV19 to TRBJ2-7; TRBD1 matches at 7 bases. Looked up from germline, CDR1 is LNHDA and CDR2 is SQIVND (reference sequence). J gave up 0 bases and V 1 base, and 3 bases lay outside the gene matches. The CDR3 is made up of 15 amino acids. Here the CDR3 reads CASSIVQGPSYEQYF. The CDR3 DNA sequence: TGTGCCAGTAGTATAGTACAGGGGCCCTCCTACGAGCAGTACTTC. Full variable domain (remainder filled in from reference TRBV19 and TRBJ2-7): DGGITQSPKYLFRKEGQNVTLSCEQNLNHDAMYWYRQDPGQGLRLIYYSQIVNDFQKGDIAEGYSVSREKKESFPLTVTSAQKNPTAFYLCASSIVQGPSYEQYFGPGTRLTVT.

V usage is TRBV28 and J usage is TRBJ2-7; weak D call: TRBD1 (5 bases). CDR1 is MDHEN and CDR2 is SYDVKM in the germline V gene. This CDR3 has 15 residues. V was shortened by 1 base and J by 5 bases, with 15 bases between the two germline ends. The CDR3 bases are TGTGCCAGCAGTTTATACCCAGGGTATCGGAACGAGCAGTACTTC. This translates into CASSLYPGYRNEQYF.

The chain carries TRBV5-4 and TRBJ1-3, with D perhaps matching TRBD1 (6 bases). Germline values: CDR1 SGHNT, CDR2 YYREEE (reference sequence). The V end lost 4 bases, the J end lost 2 bases, and 16 bases lay between the germline ends. The CDR3 totals 16 residues. The CDR3: CASSPGGQVAGNTIYF. DNA for the CDR3: TGTGCCAGCAGCCCGGGGGGACAAGTTGCTGGAAACACCATATATTTT.

The chain uses TRBV5-6 and TRBJ2-7, with a weak D call TRBD1 (6 bases). V lost 4 bases and J 5 bases, leaving 13 bases between the germline ends. This CDR3 has 13 amino acids. The germline V gene encodes CDR1 SGHDT and CDR2 YYEEEE. CDR3 nucleotides: TGTGCCAGCAGCCCTGGGACAAGCCACGAGCAGTACTTC. It encodes CASSPGTSHEQYF.

V gene TRBV7-8 combines with J gene TRBJ2-7; tentative D call: TRBD1 (5 bases). Per the germline V gene, CDR1 is SGHVS and CDR2 is FQNEAQ. The CDR3 covers 13 residues. V lost 5 bases to trimming and J lost 5 bases, with 13 bases between them. CDR3 region: CASSPRAGHEQYF. CDR3 nucleotides: TGTGCCAGCAGCCCCAGAGCAGGGCACGAGCAGTACTTC.

This rearrangement joins TRBV5-6 to TRBJ2-3; D gene uncertain. Germline CDR1 reads SGHDT; CDR2 reads YYEEEE. Trimming stripped 4 bases from V and 5 bases from J, with 14 bases between. The CDR3 length is 14 residues. The chain's CDR3 is CASSLGASEDTQYF. Written as DNA, the CDR3 is TGTGCCAGCAGCCTGGGCGCTAGTGAAGATACGCAGTATTTT.

V gene TRBV19 combines with J gene TRBJ1-1; possible D gene TRBD1, 5 bases. The length of the CDR3 is 14 residues. Trimming took 9 bases from V and 1 from J, leaving 15 bases between them. Germline-derived CDR1 and CDR2 are LNHDA and SQIVND (reference sequence). In nucleotides, the CDR3 is TGTGCCAGCACGTGGGGGGATACGAACACTGAAGCTTTCTTT. Residues: CASTWGDTNTEAFF.

The genes are TRBV5-4 and TRBJ2-1, with D maybe TRBD1 (6 bases). The CDR3 contains 11 residues. The germline V gene encodes CDR1 SGHNT and CDR2 YYREEE (reference sequence). Trimming took 1 base from V and 15 from J, leaving 11 bases between them. CDR3 sequence: CASSLRDKTFF. The CDR3, as DNA: TGTGCCAGCAGCTTGAGGGACAAGACGTTCTTC.

This sequence joins TRBV5-1 and TRBJ2-1; a possible D gene is TRBD2 (5 bases). The ends were cut back, 4 bases at V and 7 bases at J, with 15 bases in the middle. This CDR3 has 14 residues. CDR1 and CDR2 (germline): SGHRS, YFSETQ. CDR3 DNA sequence: TGCGCCAGCAGCCCTAAGAGGGATTGGAATGAGCAGTTCTTC. This gives the protein CASSPKRDWNEQFF.

The chain couples TRBV9 to TRBJ2-7; TRBD2 matches 13 bases. This CDR3 is built from 14 residues. V lost 3 bases to trimming and J lost 4 bases; unmatched junction nucleotides: 1. The germline CDR1 and CDR2 sequences are SGDLS and YYNGEE. Written as DNA, the CDR3 is TGTGCCAGCAGCGAGACTAGCGGGAGGTACGAGCAGTACTTC. Translation: CASSETSGRYEQYF.

This chain uses TRBV7-9 with TRBJ2-5, with D maybe TRBD2 (6 bases). The CDR3 runs to 18 residues. V shed 1 base and J shed 3 bases, with 21 bases lying between them. The V gene's germline CDR1 is SEHNR and CDR2 FQNEAQ (reference sequence). The CDR3 nucleotides read TGTGCCAGCAGCTTAGTATCCCCTAGCGTTTTTGATAAAGAGACCCAGTACTTC. Translating gives CASSLVSPSVFDKETQYF. The whole variable domain, remainder taken from reference TRBV7-9 and TRBJ2-5, is DTGVSQNPRHKITKRGQNVTFRCDPISEHNRLYWYRQTLGQGPEFLTYFQNEAQLEKSRLLSDRFSAERPKGSFSTLEIQRTEQGDSAMYLCASSLVSPSVFDKETQYFGPGTRLLVL.

The rearrangement uses TRBV5-1 and TRBJ2-1, with D tentatively TRBD2 (5 bases). Between the trimmed V and J ends, which lost 0 bases and 3 bases, there was a span of 10 bases. Per the germline V gene, CDR1 is SGHRS and CDR2 is YFSETQ. CDR3 length: 15 residues. The CDR3, as DNA: TGCGCCAGCAGCTTGGTAGCGAATAACTACAATGAGCAGTTCTTC. Amino acid sequence: CASSLVANNYNEQFF. The whole variable domain, filled in from reference TRBV5-1 and TRBJ2-1, reads KAGVTQTPRYLIKTRGQQVTLSCSPISGHRSVSWYQQTPGQGLQFLFEYFSETQRNKGNFPGRFSGRQFSNSRSEMNVSTLELGDSALYLCASSLVANNYNEQFFGPGTRLTVL.

The gene calls are TRBV7-3 and TRBJ2-1; the D gene is possibly TRBD1 (5 bases). There are 13 residues in the CDR3. Deletions cut 3 bases from V and 2 bases from J, with 5 bases between. The V gene's germline CDR1 is SGHTA and CDR2 FQGTGA. As DNA, the CDR3 is TGTGCCAGCAGCTTGGGGCCCTACAATGAGCAGTTCTTC. Amino acids: CASSLGPYNEQFF.

The rearrangement uses TRBV4-3 and TRBJ2-5; TRBD2 matches 8 bases. Germline-derived CDR1 and CDR2 are LGHNA and YSLEER. V lost 0 bases and J lost 2; bases outside the gene matches: 8. The CDR3 loop spans 17 amino acids. The CDR3 protein is CASSQEGPGLGQETQYF. The CDR3 DNA is TGCGCCAGCAGCCAAGAGGGGCCGGGACTAGGGCAAGAGACCCAGTACTTC.

The sample holds a few counts of this clone. The chain couples TRBV19 to TRBJ1-4, with 7 bases aligning to TRBD1. The germline V gene encodes CDR1 LNHDA and CDR2 SQIVND (reference sequence). The CDR3 loop spans 15 amino acids. Trimming removed 6 bases from V and 4 bases from J; junction bases left unmatched: 8. The CDR3 loop reads CASSAGQVINEKLFF. CDR3 in DNA: TGTGCCAGTAGCGCTGGACAGGTCATTAATGAAAAACTGTTTTTT.

The V call is TRBV27, the J call TRBJ2-7; possibly TRBD1 for D (6 bases). The CDR3 length is 14 residues. CDR1 is MNHEY and CDR2 is SMNVEV in the germline V gene (reference sequence). With 0 bases removed from V and 6 bases from J, the gap between germline ends came to 12 bases. The CDR3 DNA reads TGTGCCAGCAGTTTATCGGCAGGGGCCGGCGAGCAGTACTTC. It is translated as CASSLSAGAGEQYF.

The chain is built from TRBV10-3 and TRBJ2-1, with 10 bases that match TRBD2. The CDR3 spans 14 residues. The J segment lost 7 bases and the V segment lost 3 bases, leaving 3 bases of the junction unmatched. Germline V gives CDR1 ENHRY, CDR2 SYGVKD. In DNA, the CDR3 is TGTGCCATCAGTGATACTAGCGGGAATAATGAGCAGTTCTTC. Its translation: CAISDTSGNNEQFF.

The DNA for the CDR3 is TGTGCCAGCAGCCAAGATCGGGGAGCGGCTGCATATGGCTACACCTTC. It yields the protein CASSQDRGAAAYGYTF. J is TRBJ1-2 and V is TRBV4-2; D gene uncertain. This CDR3 is 16 amino acids long. Trimming took off 0 bases at V and 5 bases at J, with 16 bases between the two ends. In germline, CDR1 is LGHNA, CDR2 YNFKEQ.

The chain recombines TRBV30 with TRBJ2-3; D is possibly TRBD2 (6 bases). V gave up 0 bases and J gave up 5 bases, with 12 bases separating them. CDR3 length: 14 amino acids. Germline lookup yields CDR1 GTSNPN and CDR2 SVGIG (reference sequence). The CDR3 loop is CAWSVRRGKDTQYF. CDR3 in DNA: TGTGCCTGGAGTGTACGACGGGGGAAAGATACGCAGTATTTT.

The CDR3 DNA is TGTGCCAGCAGCTTGGGGGGACAGGGTAAGGCCTACGAGCAGTACTTC. This sequence encodes CASSLGGQGKAYEQYF. The chain uses TRBV5-5 and TRBJ2-7; 9 nucleotides agree with TRBD1. The CDR3 loop spans 16 amino acids. CDR1 is SGHKS and CDR2 is YYEKEE in the germline V gene (reference sequence). Unmatched junction bases numbered 6, after V lost 0 bases and J lost 2 bases.